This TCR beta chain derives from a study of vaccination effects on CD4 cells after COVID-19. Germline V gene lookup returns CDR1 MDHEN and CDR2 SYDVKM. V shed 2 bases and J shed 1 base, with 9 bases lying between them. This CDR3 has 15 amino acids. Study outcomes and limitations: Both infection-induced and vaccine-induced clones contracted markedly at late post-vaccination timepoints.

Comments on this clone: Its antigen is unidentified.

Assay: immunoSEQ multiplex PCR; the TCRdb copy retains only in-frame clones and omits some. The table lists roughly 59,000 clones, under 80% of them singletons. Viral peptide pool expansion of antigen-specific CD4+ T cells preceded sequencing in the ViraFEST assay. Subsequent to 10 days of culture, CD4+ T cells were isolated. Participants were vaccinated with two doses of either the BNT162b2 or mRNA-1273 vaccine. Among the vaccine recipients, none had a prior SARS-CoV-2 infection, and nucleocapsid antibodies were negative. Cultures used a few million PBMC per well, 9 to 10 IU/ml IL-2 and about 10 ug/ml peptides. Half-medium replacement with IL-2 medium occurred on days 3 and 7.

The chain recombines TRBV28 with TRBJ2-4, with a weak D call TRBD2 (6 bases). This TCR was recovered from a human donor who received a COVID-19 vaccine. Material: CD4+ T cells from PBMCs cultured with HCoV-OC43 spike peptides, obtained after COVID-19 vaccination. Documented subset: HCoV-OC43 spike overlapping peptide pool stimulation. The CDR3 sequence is CASSLGGTAKNIQYF. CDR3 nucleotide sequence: TGTGCCAGCAGTTTAGGCGGGACCGCCAAAAACATTCAGTACTTC. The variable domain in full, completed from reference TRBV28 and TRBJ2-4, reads DVKVTQSSRYLVKRTGEKVFLECVQDMDHENMFWYRQDPGLGLRLIYFSYDVKMKEKGDIPEGYSVSREKKERFSLILESASTNQTSMYLCASSLGGTAKNIQYFGAGTRLSVL.